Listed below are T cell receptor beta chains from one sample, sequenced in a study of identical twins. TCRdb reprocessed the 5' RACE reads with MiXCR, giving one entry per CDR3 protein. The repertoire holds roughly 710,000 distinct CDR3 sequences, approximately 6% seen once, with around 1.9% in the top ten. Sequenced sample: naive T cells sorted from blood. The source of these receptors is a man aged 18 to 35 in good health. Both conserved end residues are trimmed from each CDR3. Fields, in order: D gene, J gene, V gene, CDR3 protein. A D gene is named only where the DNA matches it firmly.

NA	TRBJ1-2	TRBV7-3	ASSPDAGPNYGYT
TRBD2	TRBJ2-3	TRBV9	ASSADVSGSTDTQY
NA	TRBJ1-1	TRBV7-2	ASSTQARNTEAF
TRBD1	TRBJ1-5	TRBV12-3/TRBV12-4	ASSPRDRGVGNQPQH
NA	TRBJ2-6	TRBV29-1	STAESGANVLT
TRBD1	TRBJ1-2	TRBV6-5	ASSYTGEVGGYT
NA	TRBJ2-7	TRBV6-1	ASTQTESTYEQY
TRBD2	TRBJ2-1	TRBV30	ALQLAGAANEQF
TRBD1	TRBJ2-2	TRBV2	ASSDRDRSNTGELF
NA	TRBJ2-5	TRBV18	ASSPEEETQY
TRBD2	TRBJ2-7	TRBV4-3	ASSQDRASGTEQY
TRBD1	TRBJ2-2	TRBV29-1	SVERRGGTGGTGELF
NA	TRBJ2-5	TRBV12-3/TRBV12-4	ASSLFGVKETQY
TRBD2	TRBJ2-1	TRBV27	ASSSGTSLHEQF
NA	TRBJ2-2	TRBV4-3	ASSPSSFEANTGELF
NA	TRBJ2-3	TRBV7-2	ASSFQGPSTDTQY
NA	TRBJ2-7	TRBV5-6	ASSLGWGGPGSEQY
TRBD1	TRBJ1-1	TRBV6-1	ASSQQGRTEAF
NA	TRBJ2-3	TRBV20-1	SGKLAPSPTDTQY
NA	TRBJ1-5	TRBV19	ASTPQGGQPQH
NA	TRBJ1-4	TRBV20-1	SARDQSGEKLF
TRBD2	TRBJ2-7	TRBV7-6	ASSSTPTSGSNEQY
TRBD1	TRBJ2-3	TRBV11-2	ASSARQGRDTQY
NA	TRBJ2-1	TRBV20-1	SARDMDNSFSYNEQF
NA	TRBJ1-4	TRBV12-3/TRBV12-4	ASSPTEWASNEKLF
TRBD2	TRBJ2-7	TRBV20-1	SARKSGRAVEQY
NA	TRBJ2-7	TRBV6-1	ASSQTGSYEQY
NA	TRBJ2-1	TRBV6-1	ASRLGTTSSYNEQF
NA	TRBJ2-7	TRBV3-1	ASSGAGEQY
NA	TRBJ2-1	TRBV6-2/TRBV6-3	ASSSLAVNEQF